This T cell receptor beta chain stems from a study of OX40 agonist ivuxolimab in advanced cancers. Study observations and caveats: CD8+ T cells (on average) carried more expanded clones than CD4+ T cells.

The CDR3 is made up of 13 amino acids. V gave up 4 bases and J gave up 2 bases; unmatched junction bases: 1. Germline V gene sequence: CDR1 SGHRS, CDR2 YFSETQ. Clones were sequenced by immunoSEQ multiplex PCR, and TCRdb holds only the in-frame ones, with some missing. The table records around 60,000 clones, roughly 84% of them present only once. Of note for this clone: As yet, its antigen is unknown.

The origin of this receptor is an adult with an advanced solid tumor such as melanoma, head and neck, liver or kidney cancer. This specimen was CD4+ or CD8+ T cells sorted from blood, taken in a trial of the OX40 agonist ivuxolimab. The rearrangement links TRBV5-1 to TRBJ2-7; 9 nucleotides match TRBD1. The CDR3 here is CASSGQGTYEQYF. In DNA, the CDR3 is TGCGCCAGCAGCGGACAGGGGACCTACGAGCAGTACTTC.